A selection of T cell receptor beta chains follows, all from one sample in a study of cytomegalovirus exposure and HLA in healthy donors. Assay used: immunoSEQ multiplex PCR; TCRdb lists only in-frame clones, some missing. The sample contains under 200,000 clones, 76% of which appear only once. The sample taken for sequencing was PBMCs. These receptors came from a female donor in good health and CMV-seronegative. Each CDR3 is given with its conserved first and last residue. The D gene is left open where the match is weak. Clone size is stated in some rows and not others, as once, few, many or a class when expanded.

j_gene,abundance,v_gene,d_gene,CDR3aa,CDR3nt
TRBJ2-5,.,TRBV29-1,TRBD1,CSVGDSQETQYF,TGCAGCGTGGGGGACAGCCAAGAGACCCAGTACTTC
TRBJ2-2,.,TRBV30,TRBD2,CAWSGGAGANTGELFF,TGTGCCTGGAGTGGAGGAGCGGGGGCCAACACCGGGGAGCTGTTTTTT
TRBJ2-7,.,TRBV4-3,.,CASSLGGEGYEQYF,TGCGCCAGCAGCCTAGGGGGGGAAGGTTACGAGCAGTACTTC
TRBJ2-2,once,TRBV2,TRBD1,CAIGQGWAGELFF,TGTGCCATAGGACAGGGTTGGGCCGGGGAGCTGTTTTTT
TRBJ2-2,few,TRBV4-2,TRBD1,CASSQGGQGVTGELFF,TGTGCCAGCAGCCAAGGAGGGCAGGGGGTCACCGGGGAGCTGTTTTTT
TRBJ1-2,.,TRBV28,.,CASSLRSNYGYTF,TGTGCCAGCAGTTTAAGGAGTAACTATGGCTACACCTTC
TRBJ2-7,few,TRBV7-7,.,CASSQDPSREQYF,TGTGCCAGCAGCCAAGATCCCTCTCGGGAGCAGTACTTC
TRBJ1-1,few,TRBV18,.,CASSAGSPGNTEAFF,TGTGCCAGCTCAGCAGGTTCTCCCGGGAACACTGAAGCTTTCTTT
TRBJ2-2,once,TRBV18,.,CATSRWGPPNTGELFF,TGTGCCACCTCAAGATGGGGGCCCCCGAACACCGGGGAGCTGTTTTTT
TRBJ2-2,.,TRBV19,.,CATGGTANTGELFF,TGTGCCACCGGCGGGACAGCGAACACCGGGGAGCTGTTTTTT
TRBJ2-2,.,TRBV7-9,TRBD1,CASSGQGGGELFF,TGTGCCAGCAGCGGACAGGGGGGCGGGGAGCTGTTTTTT
TRBJ2-7,.,TRBV12-5,.,CASGLAGRGEQYF,TGTGCTAGTGGTTTGGCCGGGCGAGGGGAGCAGTACTTC
TRBJ1-2,.,TRBV28,TRBD1,CASSTPGTALHGYTF,TGTGCCAGCAGTACCCCCGGGACAGCCCTCCATGGCTACACCTTC
TRBJ2-7,.,TRBV29-1,TRBD1,CSVVMGQGFGEQYF,TGCAGCGTTGTTATGGGACAGGGATTTGGAGAGCAGTACTTC
TRBJ2-5,.,TRBV5-1,TRBD1,CASSGSPDRGLETQYF,TGCGCCAGCAGCGGATCGCCCGACAGGGGATTGGAGACCCAGTACTTC
TRBJ2-5,.,TRBV6-1,.,CASSSSRETQYF,TGTGCCAGCAGCTCCTCGCGGGAGACCCAGTACTTC
TRBJ2-2,.,TRBV5-1,TRBD1,CASSFDRDTGELFF,TGCGCCAGCAGCTTCGACAGGGACACCGGGGAGCTGTTTTTT
TRBJ2-7,.,TRBV18,TRBD1,CASSASGGSYEQYF,TGTGCCAGCTCAGCCTCAGGGGGATCCTACGAGCAGTACTTC
TRBJ2-2,.,TRBV28,.,CASSLGGLTNTGELFF,TGTGCCAGCAGTTTAGGGGGCCTAACGAACACCGGGGAGCTGTTTTTT
TRBJ1-5,.,TRBV5-5,.,CASSRSTGYAGPQHF,TGTGCCAGCAGCCGCTCGACAGGCTACGCCGGGCCCCAGCATTTT
TRBJ2-1,.,TRBV18,TRBD2,CASSPPGTSGGNEQFF,TGTGCCAGCTCACCACCCGGGACTAGCGGGGGGAATGAGCAGTTCTTC
TRBJ1-3,once,TRBV29-1,.,CSVGQSSGNTIYF,TGCAGCGTTGGACAGAGCTCTGGAAACACCATATATTTT
TRBJ2-3,.,TRBV5-6,.,CASSFGLGSADTQYF,TGTGCCAGCAGCTTCGGACTGGGATCCGCAGATACGCAGTATTTT
TRBJ2-7,.,TRBV5-1,.,CASSQNSYEQYF,TGCGCCAGCAGCCAAAATTCCTACGAGCAGTACTTC
TRBJ2-2,.,TRBV5-6,TRBD1,CASRGTGGNTGELFF,TGTGCCAGCAGGGGGACAGGGGGCAACACCGGGGAGCTGTTTTTT
TRBJ2-5,.,TRBV19,.,CASSPPGTLGETQYF,TGTGCCAGTAGTCCGCCCGGGACACTCGGAGAGACCCAGTACTTC
TRBJ1-1,.,TRBV29-1,.,CSVARPYTEAFF,TGCAGCGTTGCGAGGCCTTACACTGAAGCTTTCTTT
TRBJ1-5,.,TRBV18,.,CASSPSRQANQPQHF,TGTGCCAGCTCACCAAGCAGGCAGGCGAATCAGCCCCAGCATTTT
TRBJ2-7,.,TRBV11-1,.,CASSLEYGGRAYEQYF,TGTGCCAGCAGCTTAGAGTATGGTGGCAGGGCCTACGAGCAGTACTTC
TRBJ2-3,.,TRBV6-5,.,CASSYGTSEYF,TGTGCCAGCAGTTACGGGACTTCGGAGTATTTT
TRBJ2-3,.,TRBV6-1,TRBD1,CASSVRQGASDTQYF,TGTGCCAGCAGTGTGCGTCAGGGGGCATCAGATACGCAGTATTTT
TRBJ2-7,.,TRBV9,.,CASSVGLRDPSYEQYF,TGTGCCAGCAGCGTAGGATTGCGGGACCCATCCTACGAGCAGTACTTC
TRBJ2-3,.,TRBV15,.,CATSGVGGGQYF,TGTGCCACCAGCGGGGTAGGGGGGGGGCAGTATTTT
TRBJ2-3,few,TRBV5-1,TRBD1,CASSRQGAPDTQYF,TGCGCCAGCAGCAGGCAGGGGGCCCCGGATACGCAGTATTTT
TRBJ1-2,.,TRBV19,.,CASSSPQNYGYTF,TGTGCCAGTAGTTCGCCACAAAACTATGGCTACACCTTC
TRBJ2-7,.,TRBV25-1,TRBD1,CASSPGTGSYEQYF,TGTGCCAGCAGTCCCGGGACAGGGTCCTACGAGCAGTACTTC
TRBJ2-1,.,TRBV6-1,.,CASSELFGNNEQFF,TGTGCCAGCAGTGAATTATTCGGGAACAATGAGCAGTTCTTC
TRBJ2-5,.,TRBV2,TRBD2,CATGLAGAPQETQYF,TGTGCCACCGGACTAGCGGGAGCTCCCCAAGAGACCCAGTACTTC
TRBJ1-1,few,TRBV7-9,TRBD1,CASRFTGGEAFF,TGTGCCAGCAGATTTACAGGGGGCGAAGCTTTCTTT
TRBJ2-3,once,TRBV7-8,TRBD1,CASSPGQEFTDTQYF,TGTGCCAGCAGCCCGGGACAGGAGTTCACAGATACGCAGTATTTT
TRBJ1-4,once,TRBV5-1,TRBD1,CASSETGTNEKLFF,TGCGCCAGCAGCGAGACAGGGACGAATGAAAAACTGTTTTTT
TRBJ1-4,.,TRBV5-1,.,CASSLETAEKLFF,TGCGCCAGCAGCTTGGAAACAGCTGAAAAACTGTTTTTT
TRBJ1-2,.,TRBV7-9,.,CASSSQVTGSYGYTF,TGTGCCAGCAGCTCCCAAGTTACAGGGTCCTATGGCTACACCTTC
TRBJ2-1,.,TRBV6-4,TRBD2,CASSVTSGSPYNEQFF,TGTGCCAGCAGTGTGACTAGCGGGAGTCCCTACAATGAGCAGTTCTTC
TRBJ1-2,.,TRBV28,.,CASSLFTPQGLYGYTF,TGTGCCAGCAGTTTATTCACGCCCCAGGGCCTTTATGGCTACACCTTC